This entry lists 29 T cell receptor beta chains sequenced from one sample in a study of T-cell reconstitution after alpha-beta-depleted transplantation in children. Preparation of the TCRbeta library was carried out with unique molecular identifiers. TCRdb independently ran MiXCR on the PCR reads; one entry per CDR3 protein. This sample has 580,000 or so distinct CDR3 sequences, with more than 20% found just once. Sequenced here: PBMCs, mostly from graft donor cells, sampled 360 days after TCRalphabeta/CD19-depleted stem cell transplant. Receptors originate from a boy less than two years old who had a stem cell transplant for acute myeloid leukemia, so the T cells may come from the graft donor.

V is TRBV12-3 or TRBV12-4 and J is TRBJ1-5; D might be TRBD1 (6 bases). With 3 bases removed from V and 1 base from J, the gap between germline ends came to 19 bases. CDR3 length: 18 residues. The CDR3 DNA sequence: TGTGCCAGCAGTTTGGGGCCAGGGGAAAGATTGAGCAATCAGCCCCAGCATTTT. Protein sequence: CASSLGPGERLSNQPQHF.

The chain combines TRBV29-1 with TRBJ2-5; 8 bases align to TRBD1. The CDR3 contains 15 residues. After removal of 7 bases from V and 1 base from J, the junction contained 11 bases not matched to a gene. Germline CDR1 SQVTM, CDR2 ANQGSEA. The chain's CDR3 is CSGEEVGTGQETQYF. In DNA, the CDR3 is TGCAGCGGGGAAGAGGTTGGGACAGGCCAAGAGACCCAGTACTTC.

This clonotype was seen a few times. V gene TRBV2 combines with J gene TRBJ1-3; 8 bases fit TRBD1. The CDR3 has 16 residues. V shed 6 bases and J 0 bases; nucleotides not matched to a gene: 7. CDR1 and CDR2 (germline): SNHLY, FYNNEI. The CDR3 here is CASSPTGVVSGNTIYF. The CDR3 DNA is TGTGCCAGCAGCCCGACAGGGGTAGTCTCTGGAAACACCATATATTTT.

This clonotype was detected a few times. This sequence joins TRBV12-3 or TRBV12-4 and TRBJ2-3, with D unresolved. The V gene lost 6 bases and the J gene lost 8 bases, with 9 bases spanning the gap. The CDR3 consists of 11 residues. As DNA, the CDR3 is TGTGCCAGCAGCTCCCGCCGTACGCAGTATTTT. Translated, it gives CASSSRRTQYF.

This clonotype was seen a handful of times. The CDR3 loop reads CASILRETGELFF. The CDR3, as DNA: TGTGCCAGCATCCTCAGGGAAACCGGGGAGCTGTTTTTT. This sequence joins TRBV12-3 or TRBV12-4 and TRBJ2-2; D might be TRBD1 (5 bases). The length of the CDR3 is 13 residues. Trimming shortened V by 7 bases and J by 5 bases, and 11 bases separated the two germline ends.

This clonotype appeared a few times. V usage is TRBV20-1 and J usage is TRBJ2-3; 13 nucleotides match TRBD2. This CDR3 region has 16 residues. The J segment lost 3 bases and the V segment lost 6 bases, leaving 9 bases of the junction unmatched. The germline gives CDR1 DFQATT, CDR2 SNEGSKA (reference sequence). CDR3 residues: CSAHTSGGARTDTQYF. In DNA, the CDR3 is TGCAGTGCCCATACTAGCGGGGGGGCCCGAACAGATACGCAGTATTTT.

This clonotype showed up just a few times. The chain employs TRBV6-2 or TRBV6-3 and TRBJ2-7; TRBD1 matches 9 bases. The CDR3 totals 14 residues. Losses at the gene ends were 5 bases for V and 4 bases for J; bases not matched to a gene: 6. CDR1 is MNHEY, CDR2 SVGEGT, per germline. CDR3 residues: CASSRWTGAYEQYF. CDR3 nucleotides: TGTGCCAGCAGTCGATGGACAGGGGCGTACGAGCAGTACTTC.

The sample holds a few counts of this clonotype. This chain joins TRBV29-1 and TRBJ2-5; D is unresolved. Trimming took off 7 bases at V and 4 bases at J, with 7 bases between the two ends. CDR1 SQVTM and CDR2 ANQGSEA come from the germline V gene. The CDR3 loop spans 10 amino acids. CDR3 residues: CSGVVETQYF. DNA of the CDR3: TGCAGCGGGGTGGTAGAGACCCAGTACTTC.

The J gene is TRBJ2-1, the V gene TRBV27; the match to TRBD1 covers 10 bases. V dropped 5 bases and J dropped 5; count of bases not matched to a gene: 12. The CDR3 totals 17 residues. Germline V gives CDR1 MNHEY, CDR2 SMNVEV (reference sequence). CDR3 residues: CASSVYDRGPEHNEQFF. In nucleotides, the CDR3 is TGTGCCAGCAGTGTTTACGACAGGGGGCCCGAACACAATGAGCAGTTCTTC.

This clonotype has only a few counts. The rearrangement joins TRBV28 to TRBJ2-7; D tentatively fits TRBD1 or TRBD2 (7 bases each). CDR3 length: 17 amino acids. CDR1 is MDHEN and CDR2 is SYDVKM in the germline V gene. Between the trimmed V and J ends, which lost 2 bases and 0 bases, there was a span of 17 bases. For the CDR3, the DNA is TGTGCCAGCAGTTTAGGTATCAGCGGGGACAGCTCCTACGAGCAGTACTTC. Its protein is CASSLGISGDSSYEQYF.

This chain links TRBV5-1 with TRBJ1-1; 8 bases agree with TRBD1. V trimming: 4 bases; J trimming: 7 bases; junction bases outside the gene matches: 9. The CDR3 length is 14 residues. Germline-derived CDR1 and CDR2 are SGHRS and YFSETQ. CDR3 amino acids: CASSPGQVGFEAFF. The CDR3 DNA is TGCGCCAGCAGCCCGGGACAGGTCGGATTTGAAGCTTTCTTT.

This clonotype was seen many times. The chain is built from TRBV3-1 and TRBJ2-7, with D perhaps matching TRBD1 (5 bases). V dropped 1 base and J dropped 3 bases, with 16 bases sitting between them. Per the germline V gene, CDR1 is LGHDT and CDR2 is YNNKEL (reference sequence). CDR3 length: 16 amino acids. The CDR3 bases are TGTGCCAGCAGCCAAGGACGCAGGGCGCCCCTCTACGAGCAGTACTTC. Protein: CASSQGRRAPLYEQYF.

The rearrangement uses TRBV7-9 and TRBJ2-5; 9 nucleotides line up with TRBD2. The CDR3 is made up of 15 amino acids. Germline assignment: CDR1 SEHNR and CDR2 FQNEAQ (reference sequence). The trim removed 3 bases at V and 1 base at J, leaving 3 bases unmatched. The CDR3 spells CASSFLAGTQETQYF. The CDR3 coding sequence is TGTGCCAGCAGCTTTCTAGCGGGGACCCAAGAGACCCAGTACTTC.

In its sample, this clonotype was seen many times. The CDR3 sequence: CSATVPDQPQHF. For the CDR3, the DNA is TGCAGTGCAACCGTCCCGGATCAGCCCCAGCATTTT. The chain couples TRBV20-1 to TRBJ1-5; D not certain. CDR1 is DFQATT and CDR2 is SNEGSKA in the germline V gene (reference sequence). The CDR3 covers 12 residues. Deletions cut 6 bases from V and 5 bases from J, with 11 bases between.

The rearrangement uses TRBV4-2 and TRBJ2-1; D is perhaps TRBD1 or TRBD2 (6 bases each). V was clipped by 0 bases and J by 2 bases, with 11 bases between them. The CDR3 is 16 residues long. The germline V gene has CDR1 LGHNA and CDR2 YNFKEQ. The chain's CDR3 is CASSQDPGAPYNEQFF. The CDR3 coding sequence is TGTGCCAGCAGCCAAGACCCGGGGGCCCCCTACAATGAGCAGTTCTTC.

The chain recombines TRBV7-2 with TRBJ2-2; weak D call: TRBD2 (5 bases). Germline V gene sequence: CDR1 SGHTA, CDR2 FQGNSA. CDR3 size: 13 residues. V was clipped by 2 bases and J by 8 bases, with 9 bases between them. CDR3 loop: CASSLWRGGELFF. CDR3 in DNA: TGTGCCAGCAGCTTATGGAGAGGGGGGGAGCTGTTTTTT.

The gene calls are TRBV25-1 and TRBJ2-7, with D tentatively TRBD2 (6 bases). Germline V gene data show CDR1 as MGHDK and CDR2 as SYGVNS. Trimming left V 3 bases short and J 0 bases short, with 12 bases between. This CDR3 has 15 residues. The CDR3 sequence is CASSDTAGSSYEQYF. The CDR3 DNA reads TGTGCCAGCAGTGATACGGCGGGGAGCTCCTACGAGCAGTACTTC.

The chain uses TRBV6-5 and TRBJ2-3, with TRBD2 matching over 8 bases. Germline values: CDR1 MNHEY, CDR2 SVGAGI. The V gene end was trimmed by 0 bases and the J gene end by 3 bases; junction bases not matched to a gene: 8. The length of the CDR3 is 17 residues. The CDR3 loop reads CASSYSPRGGTTDTQYF. The CDR3 region has the DNA TGTGCCAGCAGTTACTCCCCCCGCGGGGGGACGACAGATACGCAGTATTTT.

This clonotype was counted between two and nine times. V usage is TRBV24-1 and J usage is TRBJ2-1, with 10 bases fitting TRBD1. CDR1 KGHDR and CDR2 SFDVKD come from the germline V gene. The CDR3 has 14 residues. J gave up 8 bases and V 6 bases, and 6 bases lay outside the gene matches. CDR3 sequence: CATSSGTGVDEQFF. DNA of the CDR3: TGTGCCACCAGTTCCGGGACAGGGGTCGATGAGCAGTTCTTC.

The V and J genes are TRBV12-3 or TRBV12-4 and TRBJ2-1; the D gene is possibly TRBD2 (5 bases). The length of the CDR3 is 14 residues. V lost 6 bases and J 2 bases, leaving 11 bases between the germline ends. Here the CDR3 reads CASRRETTYNEQFF. The CDR3 DNA is TGTGCCAGCAGAAGGGAGACGACCTACAATGAGCAGTTCTTC.

The chain links TRBV9 to TRBJ2-2, with a tentative D call TRBD1 (5 bases). This CDR3 contains 14 residues. Trimming removed 0 bases from V and 4 bases from J, with 7 bases in between. Germline V lookup: CDR1 SGDLS, CDR2 YYNGEE. The CDR3 sequence is CASSVVQGTGELFF. Written as DNA, the CDR3 is TGTGCCAGCAGCGTAGTCCAGGGCACCGGGGAGCTGTTTTTT.

Ten or more counts support this clonotype. J is TRBJ2-1 and V is TRBV5-4; TRBD1 or TRBD2 may be the D gene (5 bases each). In germline, CDR1 is SGHNT, CDR2 YYREEE (reference sequence). The CDR3 runs to 16 residues. Trimming took 4 bases from V and 0 from J, leaving 14 bases between them. CDR3 bases: TGTGCCAGCAGCACCGGGACGGTAAGCTCCTACAATGAGCAGTTCTTC. It yields the protein CASSTGTVSSYNEQFF. Combining the CDR3 with reference TRBV5-4 and TRBJ2-1 gives the whole variable domain ETGVTQSPTHLIKTRGQQVTLRCSSQSGHNTVSWYQQALGQGPQFIFQYYREEENGRGNFPPRFSGLQFPNYSSELNVNALELDDSALYLCASSTGTVSSYNEQFFGPGTRLTVL.

This clonotype was detected many times. The V gene is TRBV18, the J gene TRBJ2-1, with no clear D. Germline lookup yields CDR1 KGHSH and CDR2 LQKENI. The CDR3 loop spans 11 amino acids. The V end lost 7 bases, the J end lost 5 bases, and 6 bases lay between the germline ends. CDR3 residues: CASLTDNEQFF. CDR3 nucleotides: TGTGCCAGCTTGACCGACAATGAGCAGTTCTTC.

The sample holds one count of this clonotype. V and J are TRBV4-1 and TRBJ2-7; 10 positions match TRBD2. The CDR3 extends over 16 amino acids. Germline CDR1 and CDR2: MGHRA and YSYEKL. V was clipped by 0 bases and J by 6 bases; unmatched bases: 8. The CDR3 sequence is CASSQDQRAGGREQYF. In nucleotides, the CDR3 is TGCGCCAGCAGCCAAGATCAACGAGCGGGGGGGCGCGAGCAGTACTTC.

This chain links TRBV12-5 with TRBJ1-5; D is perhaps TRBD1 (6 bases). The CDR3 contains 15 residues. From germline, CDR1 is LGHNT and CDR2 FRNRAP. Trimming took 6 bases from V and 3 from J, leaving 15 bases between them. CDR3 sequence reads: CASGSPGDTNQPQHF. The CDR3 nucleotides are TGTGCTAGTGGGTCCCCGGGGGACACCAATCAGCCCCAGCATTTT.

The chain is built from TRBV11-3 and TRBJ2-1; possibly TRBD2 for D (6 bases). The ends were cut back, 9 bases at V and 0 bases at J, with 15 bases in the middle. The CDR3 is 15 residues long. CDR1 is SGHNT and CDR2 is YENEEA in the germline V gene. CDR3 in DNA: TGTGCCAGTTCTAAGGAGGGACTCTCCTACAATGAGCAGTTCTTC. Amino acids: CASSKEGLSYNEQFF.

This clonotype was seen many times. The rearrangement uses TRBV21-1 and TRBJ2-7; the table's D call, TRBD2, has no DNA check behind it. TRBV21-1 is labeled a pseudogene. The CDR3 covers 15 residues. The CDR3 DNA sequence: TGTGCCAGCAGCCCCCGGACTAGCGGTGCCTACGAGCAGTACGTC. Its translation: CASSPRTSGAYEQYV.

The sample holds many counts of this clonotype. The genes are TRBV29-1 and TRBJ2-7, with D tentatively TRBD2 (6 bases). The CDR3 length is 15 residues. V was cut by 3 bases and J by 0 bases, with 15 bases left in between. Germline V lookup: CDR1 SQVTM, CDR2 ANQGSEA. The CDR3 coding sequence is TGCAGCGTTGATGAGGGAGGTTCTTCCTCCTACGAGCAGTACTTC. Encoded protein: CSVDEGGSSSYEQYF.

The V and J genes are TRBV7-2 and TRBJ2-5; D assignment may be TRBD1 or TRBD2 (5 bases each). CDR3 length: 11 residues. The germline V and J ends were trimmed by 2 bases and 9 bases, with 7 bases remaining between them. Germline-derived CDR1 and CDR2 are SGHTA and FQGNSA. The CDR3 DNA reads as TGTGCCAGCAGCTTATCGGGGCCCCAGTACTTC. Protein sequence: CASSLSGPQYF.